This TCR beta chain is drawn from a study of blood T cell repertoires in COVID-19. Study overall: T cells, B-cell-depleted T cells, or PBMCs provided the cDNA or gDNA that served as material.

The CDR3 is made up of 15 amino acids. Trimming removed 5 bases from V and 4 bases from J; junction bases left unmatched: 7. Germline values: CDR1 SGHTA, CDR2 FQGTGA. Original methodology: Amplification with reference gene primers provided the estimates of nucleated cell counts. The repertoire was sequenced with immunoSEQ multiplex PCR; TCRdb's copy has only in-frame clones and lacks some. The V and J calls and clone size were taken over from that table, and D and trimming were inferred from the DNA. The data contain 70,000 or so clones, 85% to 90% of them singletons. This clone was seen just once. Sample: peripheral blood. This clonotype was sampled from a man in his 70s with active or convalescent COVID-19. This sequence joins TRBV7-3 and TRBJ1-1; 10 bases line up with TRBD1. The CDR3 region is CASSPWDRGGTEAFF. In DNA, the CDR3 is TGTGCCAGCAGCCCCTGGGACAGGGGTGGCACTGAAGCTTTCTTT.